These 22 T cell receptor beta chains share one sample of origin, sequenced in a study of cytomegalovirus exposure and HLA in healthy donors. The PCR used 60 Vbeta and 13 Jbeta primers. Profiled with immunoSEQ multiplex PCR; TCRdb holds only in-frame clones, not every one. Of 98,000 or so clones detected, more than 75% appear once; the ten largest clones hold 8% to 9%. Sequencing was done on a sample of PBMCs. Source of these receptors: a human donor in good health.

The V call is TRBV2, the J call TRBJ2-7; 11 bases line up with TRBD2. CDR1 is SNHLY and CDR2 is FYNNEI in the germline V gene. This CDR3 has 16 residues. V shed 3 bases, J shed 1 base, and the junction held 5 bases outside the gene matches. The DNA of the CDR3 is TGTGCCAGCAGTGAGATCACTAGCGGGAGATCCTACGAGCAGTACTTC. It specifies CASSEITSGRSYEQYF.

Only a few counts were recorded for this clone. The chain joins TRBV27 to TRBJ1-5; perhaps TRBD1 as D (6 bases). Trimming took off 5 bases at V and 2 bases at J, with 22 bases between the two ends. This CDR3 contains 18 residues. Germline V gene sequence: CDR1 MNHEY, CDR2 SMNVEV (reference sequence). The CDR3 DNA sequence: TGTGCCAGCAGTCCATATTCCAGGGGAAGTTCGGGCAATCAGCCCCAGCATTTT. Translated: CASSPYSRGSSGNQPQHF.

V is TRBV7-6 and J is TRBJ1-4; perhaps TRBD1 as D (6 bases). Germline loops: CDR1 SGHVS, CDR2 FNYEAQ. This CDR3 contains 16 residues. V lost 1 base and J 7 bases, leaving 16 bases between the germline ends. CDR3 bases: TGTGCCAGCAGCTTAGGGGCTTGGGGGCGAGGTGAAAAACTGTTTTTT. Translating it yields CASSLGAWGRGEKLFF.

The chain uses TRBV7-7 and TRBJ2-1; TRBD2 agrees at 9 bases. The CDR3 length is 13 residues. The V gene's germline CDR1 is SSHAT and CDR2 FNYEAQ (reference sequence). The V gene end was trimmed by 6 bases and the J gene end by 8 bases; junction bases not matched to a gene: 5. CDR3 sequence: CASSRTSVDEQFF. Written as DNA, the CDR3 is TGTGCCAGCAGTCGGACTAGCGTCGATGAGCAGTTCTTC.

The chain has TRBV30 and TRBJ1-1; 7 bases map to TRBD1. Germline CDR1 and CDR2: GTSNPN and SVGIG (reference sequence). The CDR3 has 13 residues. Trimming at V came to 7 bases and at J to 5 bases, leaving 10 bases not matched to a gene. CDR3 coding DNA: TGTGCCTCGACTCGAACAGGGGATACTGAAGCTTTCTTT. It specifies CASTRTGDTEAFF.

This chain's CDR3 is CASSTSQNTIYF. CDR3 nucleotides: TGTGCCAGTAGTACCTCCCAGAACACCATATATTTT. This chain joins TRBV19 and TRBJ1-3; D is unresolved. The V end lost 4 bases, the J end lost 7 bases, and 8 bases lay between the germline ends. CDR1 and CDR2 from the germline V gene are LNHDA and SQIVND (reference sequence). This CDR3 spans 12 amino acids.

The V gene is TRBV2, the J gene TRBJ1-1; possibly TRBD1 for D (6 bases). Germline-derived CDR1 and CDR2 are SNHLY and FYNNEI. V was pared by 0 bases and J by 0 bases, with 8 bases between. The length of the CDR3 is 15 residues. As DNA, the CDR3 is TGTGCCAGCAGTGAAGCGAGACAGGTGAACACTGAAGCTTTCTTT. This codes for CASSEARQVNTEAFF.

Concerning this clone: One end of the junction varies from germline; a read error may be responsible. As DNA, the CDR3 is TGTGCCAGCAGATTAGGGACAGGGTACGAGCAGTACTTC. It yields the protein CASRLGTGYEQYF. The rearrangement joins TRBV7-9 to TRBJ2-7; 9 bases fit TRBD1. The CDR3 is 13 amino acids. CDR1 and CDR2 (germline): SEHNR, FQNEAQ (reference sequence).

Only one count was recorded for this clone. The chain carries TRBV7-2 and TRBJ2-1; no clear D. The CDR3 is 15 residues long. The V gene lost 2 bases and the J gene lost 0 bases, with 8 bases spanning the gap. The germline V gene has CDR1 SGHTA and CDR2 FQGNSA. CDR3 DNA: TGTGCCAGCAGCTTAACTGCGAGCTCCTACAATGAGCAGTTCTTC. Encoded protein: CASSLTASSYNEQFF. The full variable domain, in which reference TRBV7-2 and TRBJ2-1 provide the parts outside the CDR3, is GAGVSQSPSNKVTEKGKDVELRCDPISGHTALYWYRQSLGQGLEFLIYFQGNSAPDKSGLPSDRFSAERTGGSVSTLTIQRTQQEDSAVYLCASSLTASSYNEQFFGPGTRLTVL.

This clone was observed a few times. The chain uses TRBV5-4 and TRBJ2-7; 11 nucleotides match TRBD2. This CDR3 has 16 residues. Germline lookup yields CDR1 SGHNT and CDR2 YYREEE (reference sequence). J gave up 4 bases and V 0 bases, and 6 bases lay outside the gene matches. The CDR3 DNA reads as TGTGCCAGCAGCTTGGTGGTAGCGGGAGGGATGTACGAGCAGTACTTC. It is translated as CASSLVVAGGMYEQYF.

The chain combines TRBV6-6 with TRBJ2-5; 7 nucleotides match TRBD2. CDR1 and CDR2 from the germline V gene are MNHNY and SVGAGI (reference sequence). The CDR3 has 16 residues. V lost 2 bases, J lost 3 bases, and 9 bases stayed unmatched. The CDR3 spells CASSYATGTKEETQYF. The DNA of the CDR3 is TGTGCCAGCAGTTACGCTACCGGGACTAAGGAAGAGACCCAGTACTTC.

DNA for the CDR3: TGTGCCAGCACGAGCACACAGGGGAACAATCAGCCCCAGCATTTT. It codes for CASTSTQGNNQPQHF. The chain is built from TRBV18 and TRBJ1-5; 7 bases agree with TRBD1. The junction had 10 bases not matched to a gene; V was cut back by 8 bases and J by 3 bases. CDR3 length: 15 amino acids. Germline CDR1 and CDR2: KGHSH and LQKENI.

The sample holds a few counts of this clone. This chain joins TRBV7-9 and TRBJ1-1; possibly TRBD1 for D (5 bases). V shed 8 bases and J shed 6 bases, with 19 bases lying between them. In germline, CDR1 is SEHNR, CDR2 FQNEAQ (reference sequence). This CDR3 has 14 residues. The CDR3 nucleotides are TGTGCCAGCGAGGACGGCAGGGTAATTCCTGAAGCTTTCTTT. It specifies CASEDGRVIPEAFF.

The J gene is TRBJ2-5, the V gene TRBV19, with 11 bases lining up with TRBD2. J was trimmed by 3 bases and V by 3 bases; bases with no gene match: 12. The germline gives CDR1 LNHDA, CDR2 SQIVND (reference sequence). CDR3 size: 18 residues. The CDR3 is CASSMVRRLAGLKETQYF. DNA of the CDR3: TGTGCCAGTAGTATGGTTCGGAGACTAGCGGGGCTGAAAGAGACCCAGTACTTC.

V gene TRBV4-3 combines with J gene TRBJ2-7; TRBD2 matches 9 bases. Germline V lookup: CDR1 LGHNA, CDR2 YSLEER. The junction had 7 bases not matched to a gene; V was cut back by 4 bases and J by 3 bases. The CDR3 covers 15 residues. The CDR3 bases are TGCGCCAGCAGCCGAACTTTAGCGGGAGTCTACGAGCAGTACTTC. Amino acids: CASSRTLAGVYEQYF.

The chain combines TRBV29-1 with TRBJ2-1; TRBD2 aligns across 12 bases. With 3 bases clipped from V and 6 bases from J, the junction kept 6 bases outside the gene matches. The CDR3 spans 15 residues. Germline CDR1 and CDR2: SQVTM and ANQGSEA. CDR3 sequence (DNA): TGCAGCGTTGACTCCGGACTAGCGGGAACCAATGAGCAGTTCTTC. Its protein is CSVDSGLAGTNEQFF.

The rearrangement links TRBV5-1 to TRBJ1-5; possible D gene TRBD1, 5 bases. Germline loops: CDR1 SGHRS, CDR2 YFSETQ. The CDR3 is 15 amino acids. V lost 0 bases to trimming and J lost 4 bases, with 11 bases between them. The CDR3 loop is CASSLAAGLNQPQHF. The CDR3 DNA is TGCGCCAGCAGCTTGGCCGCGGGGCTAAATCAGCCCCAGCATTTT.

This clone was seen a handful of times. V usage is TRBV29-1 and J usage is TRBJ2-7; D unclear. Germline-derived CDR1 and CDR2 are SQVTM and ANQGSEA. Trimming cost V 3 bases and J 2 bases, with 11 bases left between them. The CDR3 is 13 amino acids. The CDR3 here is CSVEILETYEQYF. In nucleotides, the CDR3 is TGCAGCGTTGAGATTCTCGAGACCTACGAGCAGTACTTC.

The genes are TRBV15 and TRBJ1-5, with 7 bases that match TRBD1. The V and J ends lost 0 bases and 3 bases, in that order; junction bases with no gene match: 11. Germline V gives CDR1 LNHNV, CDR2 YYDKDF (reference sequence). This CDR3 has 18 amino acids. The DNA of the CDR3 is TGTGCCACCAGCAGAGATCTTGACAGGGTAGTCGACAATCAGCCCCAGCATTTT. Translated: CATSRDLDRVVDNQPQHF.

CDR3 DNA: TGTGCCAGCAGCTTAGGCGAGAACCTCTCCTACAATGAGCAGTTCTTC. It is translated as CASSLGENLSYNEQFF. V is TRBV7-2 and J is TRBJ2-1; D is unresolved. This CDR3 spans 16 amino acids. The V gene lost 1 base and the J gene lost 0 bases, with 10 bases spanning the gap. CDR1 is SGHTA, CDR2 FQGNSA, per germline.

The rearrangement joins TRBV5-1 to TRBJ2-1, with 7 bases lining up with TRBD1. The germline CDR1 and CDR2 sequences are SGHRS and YFSETQ. This CDR3 contains 15 residues. The junction had 5 bases not matched to a gene; V was cut back by 4 bases and J by 1 base. CDR3 loop: CASSPRQGSYNEQFF. CDR3 coding DNA: TGCGCCAGCAGCCCCCGACAGGGTTCCTACAATGAGCAGTTCTTC.

The chain employs TRBV6-6 and TRBJ2-1; the D is unclear. The V gene's germline CDR1 is MNHNY and CDR2 SVGAGI (reference sequence). There are 15 residues in the CDR3. V gave up 5 bases and J gave up 4 bases, with 15 bases separating them. The CDR3 DNA reads as TGTGCCAGCAGTCAGATCAGAAACCAATACAATGAGCAGTTCTTC. Its protein product is CASSQIRNQYNEQFF.